Below, 13 T cell receptor beta chains from the same sample are listed, as sequenced in a study of CD8 T cells in ankylosing spondylitis. TCRdb passed the 5' RACE reads through MiXCR, listing each CDR3 protein once. Found here are 30,000 to 45,000 distinct CDR3 sequences, less than 4% of them singletons; the top ten hold roughly 2.8%. Source material: blood, either unsorted or a sorted T cell fraction (not recorded which). Receptors originate from a male donor with ankylosing spondylitis or in good health (not recorded which).

Ten or more counts support this clonotype. The V call is TRBV9, the J call TRBJ2-1; the match to TRBD2 covers 11 bases. CDR3 length: 15 residues. CDR1 SGDLS and CDR2 YYNGEE come from the germline V gene. J lost 9 bases, V lost 0 bases, and 5 bases had no gene match. The CDR3 nucleotides read TGTGCCAGCAGCGTAGAACTAGCGGGAGAAGGTGAGCAGTTCTTC. Translation: CASSVELAGEGEQFF. Combining the CDR3 with reference TRBV9 and TRBJ2-1 gives the whole variable domain DSGVTQTPKHLITATGQRVTLRCSPRSGDLSVYWYQQSLDQGLQFLIQYYNGEERAKGNILERFSAQQFPDLHSELNLSSLELGDSALYFCASSVELAGEGEQFFGPGTRLTVL.

This clonotype was seen at least ten times. J is TRBJ2-3 and V is TRBV9; 8 positions match TRBD1. CDR3 length: 16 residues. J was trimmed by 6 bases and V by 2 bases; bases with no gene match: 11. Germline V gene data show CDR1 as SGDLS and CDR2 as YYNGEE. The DNA for the CDR3 is TGTGCCAGCAGCGTGTCCCGGGACAGGTTCCTGGATACGCAGTATTTT. This gives the protein CASSVSRDRFLDTQYF.

This clonotype was recorded many times. CDR3 sequence reads: CASSVRTSLGEQFF. The CDR3 region has the DNA TGTGCCAGCAGCGTCAGGACTAGCTTGGGTGAGCAGTTCTTC. The genes are TRBV9 and TRBJ2-1; 8 positions match TRBD2. Germline V gene data show CDR1 as SGDLS and CDR2 as YYNGEE. The V and J ends lost 2 bases and 9 bases, in that order; junction bases with no gene match: 7. CDR3 length: 14 amino acids.

This clonotype was observed many times. This chain links TRBV9 with TRBJ2-6; D assignment may be TRBD1 or TRBD2 (5 bases each). The ends were cut back, 4 bases at V and 4 bases at J, with 24 bases in the middle. CDR1 is SGDLS, CDR2 YYNGEE, per germline. The CDR3 spans 19 residues. CDR3 bases: TGTGCCAGCAGCCAAAGAGTGGACATCGGCTCGGGAGGGGCCAACGTCCTGACTTTC. Its protein is CASSQRVDIGSGGANVLTF. Based on the CDR3 plus reference TRBV9 and TRBJ2-6, the full variable domain is DSGVTQTPKHLITATGQRVTLRCSPRSGDLSVYWYQQSLDQGLQFLIQYYNGEERAKGNILERFSAQQFPDLHSELNLSSLELGDSALYFCASSQRVDIGSGGANVLTFGAGSRLTVL.

This clonotype was recorded at least ten times. The CDR3 DNA follows: TGTGCCAGCAGCGAGAGCCCCGGGGAGGGCCTATTAAGTGGCTACACCTTC. This codes for CASSESPGEGLLSGYTF. J is TRBJ1-2 and V is TRBV9; D remains unclear. V was clipped by 3 bases and J by 7 bases, with 25 bases between them. Germline V gene data show CDR1 as SGDLS and CDR2 as YYNGEE. CDR3 size: 17 residues.

There are many counts of this clonotype. The chain employs TRBV9 and TRBJ2-1; TRBD2 might be the D (5 bases). Trimming pared 0 bases from V and 1 base from J, leaving 8 bases between. The CDR3 has 15 residues. Germline CDR1 SGDLS, CDR2 YYNGEE. The DNA of the CDR3 is TGTGCCAGCAGCGTAGCAGCGGATTCCTACAATGAGCAGTTCTTC. Translating gives CASSVAADSYNEQFF.

This clonotype was counted many times. This chain links TRBV9 with TRBJ2-5; a weak D match, TRBD1 (6 bases). V was cut by 2 bases and J by 0 bases, with 11 bases left in between. The CDR3 sequence is 15 residues long. The V gene's germline CDR1 is SGDLS and CDR2 YYNGEE. The CDR3 here is CASSVRTEYQETQYF. The CDR3 DNA reads TGTGCCAGCAGCGTTCGGACAGAGTACCAAGAGACCCAGTACTTC.

This clonotype was observed many times. The gene calls are TRBV9 and TRBJ1-3; D call uncertain. V was shortened by 3 bases and J by 0 bases, with 4 bases between the two germline ends. CDR1 and CDR2 (germline): SGDLS, YYNGEE. The CDR3 contains 13 residues. CDR3 residues: CASSADSGNTIYF. The CDR3 DNA follows: TGTGCCAGCAGCGCAGACTCTGGAAACACCATATATTTT. The complete variable domain, with remaining parts taken from reference TRBV9 and TRBJ1-3, reads DSGVTQTPKHLITATGQRVTLRCSPRSGDLSVYWYQQSLDQGLQFLIQYYNGEERAKGNILERFSAQQFPDLHSELNLSSLELGDSALYFCASSADSGNTIYFGEGSWLTVV.

This clonotype was counted ten times or more. The chain employs TRBV9 and TRBJ2-1; no reliable D call. V was clipped by 7 bases and J by 2 bases, with 10 bases between them. Germline-derived CDR1 and CDR2 are SGDLS and YYNGEE. This CDR3 is 13 amino acids long. CDR3 coding DNA: TGTGCCAGCGGCCAGGTCCCCTACAATGAGCAGTTCTTC. Its translation is CASGQVPYNEQFF.

This clonotype was observed a handful of times. The chain links TRBV9 to TRBJ2-1, with D maybe TRBD2 (6 bases). The CDR3 loop spans 17 amino acids. Trimming took 3 bases from V and 0 from J, leaving 16 bases between them. The germline gives CDR1 SGDLS, CDR2 YYNGEE. DNA for the CDR3: TGTGCCAGCAGCGGAAGGGGAGGCGGGGTCTCCTACAATGAGCAGTTCTTC. Translated, it gives CASSGRGGGVSYNEQFF.

This clonotype was detected ten times or more. The chain joins TRBV9 to TRBJ2-7; D remains unclear. The V gene lost 4 bases and the J gene lost 4 bases, with 15 bases spanning the gap. CDR3 size: 14 residues. The V gene's germline CDR1 is SGDLS and CDR2 YYNGEE. The CDR3 DNA reads as TGTGCCAGCAGCCCCCACCAGGCTGGTTACGAGCAGTACGTC. This codes for CASSPHQAGYEQYV.

This clonotype was seen repeatedly, ten times or more. The gene calls are TRBV9 and TRBJ2-5; 12 nucleotides line up with TRBD2. The V and J ends lost 2 bases and 4 bases, in that order; junction bases with no gene match: 6. The CDR3 sequence is 16 residues long. In germline, CDR1 is SGDLS, CDR2 YYNGEE. CDR3 residues: CASSVGLAGQSETQYF. CDR3 coding DNA: TGTGCCAGCAGCGTGGGACTAGCGGGCCAGTCAGAGACCCAGTACTTC.

This clonotype has at least ten counts. The J gene is TRBJ2-2, the V gene TRBV9; D remains ambiguous. This CDR3 has 14 residues. The germline V and J ends were trimmed by 4 bases and 7 bases, with 14 bases remaining between them. Germline values: CDR1 SGDLS, CDR2 YYNGEE. CDR3 sequence: CASSLRQGVGELFF. CDR3 in DNA: TGTGCCAGCAGCTTACGACAAGGCGTCGGGGAGCTGTTTTTT.